These 17 T cell receptor beta chains originate from one sample sequenced in a study of PD-1 and CTLA-4 blockade in melanoma (dated by TCRdb to the early 2020s). Libraries were built with the immunoSEQ multiplex PCR assay. TCRdb carries this immuneACCESS record with in-frame sequences only. Its versions omit some clonotypes, under half of them owing to an unresolved V gene in the studies checked, with the rest unexplained. Recorded for this sample are approximately 17,000 clones; about 73% of them occurred a single time. In total, the top ten clones hold 13% to 15% of the sample. Sequencing used CD8+ T cells from peripheral blood, obtained from a patient given anti-PD-1 treatment. These TCRs come from a human donor with melanoma.

The chain joins TRBV5-4 to TRBJ2-1, with TRBD2 matching 12 bases. Per germline, CDR1 SGHNT and CDR2 YYREEE (reference sequence). The CDR3 covers 14 residues. Losses at the gene ends were 3 bases for V and 5 bases for J; bases not matched to a gene: 0. CDR3 coding DNA: TGTGCCAGCAGCTGGACTAGCGGGGACAATGAGCAGTTCTTC. It encodes CASSWTSGDNEQFF.

The chain couples TRBV11-2 to TRBJ2-7, with 8 bases identical to TRBD1. The germline CDR1 and CDR2 sequences are SGHAT and FQNNGV. This CDR3 is 13 amino acids long. The V and J ends lost 5 bases and 6 bases, in that order; junction bases with no gene match: 6. Here the CDR3 DNA reads TGTGCCAGCAGCGGAACAGGGGGAGGCGAGCAGTACTTC. It is translated as CASSGTGGGEQYF.

The chain joins TRBV6-5 to TRBJ2-3; D is uncertain. Germline V CDR1 and CDR2: MNHEY, SVGAGI. Trimming pared 1 base from V and 2 bases from J, leaving 4 bases between. The CDR3 sequence is 13 residues long. The CDR3, as DNA: TGTGCCAGCAGTTACTTCCTCACAGATACGCAGTATTTT. Its protein product is CASSYFLTDTQYF.

The genes are TRBV29-1 and TRBJ1-2; no reliable D call. This CDR3 contains 11 residues. V was shortened by 2 bases and J by 8 bases, with 9 bases between the two germline ends. Germline lookup yields CDR1 SQVTM and CDR2 ANQGSEA. The CDR3 loop is CSVEMRGGYTF. Written as DNA, the CDR3 is TGCAGCGTTGAAATGCGCGGGGGCTACACCTTC. The full variable domain, in which reference TRBV29-1 and TRBJ1-2 provide the parts outside the CDR3, is SAVISQKPSRDICQRGTSLTIQCQVDSQVTMMFWYRQQPGQSLTLIATANQGSEATYESGFVIDKFPISRPNLTFSTLTVSNMSPEDSSIYLCSVEMRGGYTFGSGTRLTVV.

The gene calls are TRBV7-6 and TRBJ2-7, with unresolved D. Trimming removed 4 bases at V and 1 base at J, with 14 bases between. Per germline, CDR1 SGHVS and CDR2 FNYEAQ. This CDR3 comprises 15 residues. The CDR3 DNA reads TGTGCCAGCAGCTCGGAACAGCTACTATCCTACGAGCAGTACTTC. It yields the protein CASSSEQLLSYEQYF.

This clone was counted between two and nine times. The J gene is TRBJ1-5, the V gene TRBV7-9; 9 positions match TRBD1. CDR1 and CDR2 from the germline V gene are SEHNR and FQNEAQ (reference sequence). Trimming took 5 bases from V and 7 from J; bases not matched to a gene: 6. The CDR3 totals 14 residues. The CDR3 sequence: CASSPGQGFQPQHF. CDR3 DNA: TGTGCCAGCAGCCCGGGACAGGGTTTCCAGCCCCAGCATTTT.

The chain has TRBV27 and TRBJ2-7; D is undetermined. V lost 4 bases and J lost 2, with 9 bases in between. The germline CDR1 and CDR2 sequences are MNHEY and SMNVEV (reference sequence). This CDR3 comprises 13 residues. The CDR3 is CASSSPGAYEQYF. The DNA of the CDR3 is TGTGCCAGCAGTTCCCCCGGAGCCTACGAGCAGTACTTC.

This chain joins TRBV19 and TRBJ2-1, with D hard to call. V lost 5 bases and J 13 bases, leaving 12 bases between the germline ends. The CDR3 is 11 residues long. Germline V gene sequence: CDR1 LNHDA, CDR2 SQIVND (reference sequence). The CDR3 bases are TGTGCCAGTAGTCTAGGTCCAGAACAGTTCTTC. Residues: CASSLGPEQFF.

The chain recombines TRBV5-1 with TRBJ1-1; D not certain. Trimming took off 1 base at V and 1 base at J, with 14 bases between the two ends. This CDR3 spans 16 amino acids. In germline, CDR1 is SGHRS, CDR2 YFSETQ. The CDR3 loop is CASSLPKLQKNTEAFF. The CDR3 DNA sequence: TGCGCCAGCAGCTTGCCGAAACTTCAGAAGAACACTGAAGCTTTCTTT.

The rearrangement joins TRBV12-3 or TRBV12-4 to TRBJ2-5; D unclear. Trimming took off 6 bases at V and 2 bases at J, with 7 bases between the two ends. This CDR3 comprises 12 residues. The CDR3 loop reads CASRSAQETQYF. The CDR3 bases are TGTGCCAGCAGATCAGCTCAAGAGACCCAGTACTTC.

This clone was detected only a few times. The chain combines TRBV10-3 with TRBJ1-1; maybe TRBD1 (6 bases). The germline V gene encodes CDR1 ENHRY and CDR2 SYGVKD. V dropped 9 bases and J dropped 1 base, with 9 bases sitting between them. The CDR3 has 12 amino acids. The CDR3 here is CAIRQENTEAFF. The CDR3 nucleotides are TGTGCCATACGACAGGAGAACACTGAAGCTTTCTTT.

As DNA, the CDR3 is TGCGCCAGCAGCATTAAACCCGGGACAGGGGGCGTCTACACTGAAGCTTTCTTT. It specifies CASSIKPGTGGVYTEAFF. The V call is TRBV4-1, the J call TRBJ1-1; 12 bases match TRBD1. V shed 5 bases, J shed 3 bases, and the junction held 13 bases outside the gene matches. Germline V gene sequence: CDR1 MGHRA, CDR2 YSYEKL. This CDR3 contains 18 residues.

The rearrangement links TRBV19 to TRBJ1-1; D remains unclear. This CDR3 is built from 12 residues. V was trimmed by 7 bases and J by 5 bases, leaving 11 bases between them. The germline V gene has CDR1 LNHDA and CDR2 SQIVND (reference sequence). CDR3 residues: CASNYFGTEAFF. The CDR3 bases are TGTGCCAGTAACTACTTCGGTACTGAAGCTTTCTTT.

The rearrangement uses TRBV11-3 and TRBJ2-7; 12 bases fit TRBD1. CDR1 and CDR2 from the germline V gene are SGHNT and YENEEA. V lost 0 bases, J lost 4 bases, and 7 bases stayed unmatched. The CDR3 extends over 17 amino acids. CDR3 protein: CASSLETGQGAPYEQYF. The CDR3 DNA sequence: TGTGCCAGCAGCTTAGAGACGGGACAGGGGGCCCCGTACGAGCAGTACTTC.

This chain joins TRBV11-2 and TRBJ1-3, with D unresolved. The CDR3 extends over 11 amino acids. Germline CDR1 and CDR2: SGHAT and FQNNGV. The V end lost 1 base, the J end lost 5 bases, and 0 bases lay between the germline ends. CDR3 in amino acids: CASSLGNTIYF. The DNA of the CDR3 is TGTGCCAGCAGCTTAGGAAACACCATATATTTT.

V gene TRBV6-2 or TRBV6-3 combines with J gene TRBJ2-7, with 8 bases that match TRBD1. V was clipped by 4 bases and J by 3 bases; unmatched bases: 2. This CDR3 has 13 amino acids. Germline values: CDR1 MNHEY, CDR2 SVGEGT. CDR3 residues: CASSSTGDYEQYF. The CDR3 DNA sequence: TGTGCCAGCAGTTCGACAGGGGACTACGAGCAGTACTTC.

This chain connects TRBV27 to TRBJ2-2; no firm D call. Germline values: CDR1 MNHEY, CDR2 SMNVEV (reference sequence). The CDR3 length is 13 residues. The V and J ends lost 2 bases and 6 bases respectively, with 7 bases between them. The CDR3, as DNA: TGTGCCAGCAGTTTAAACTGGGCCGGGGAGCTGTTTTTT. Protein: CASSLNWAGELFF.